This T cell receptor (beta chain) was documented in a study of Ad26.COV2.S vaccination and SARS-CoV-2 variants. In the study overall: The donor was enrolled in the Ad26.COV2.S arm of the COV1001 trial.

Note on this clone: Antigen: not known.

Treatment reported: 15 to 20 received Ad26.COV2.S at low or high dose, single or two shots; 5 received placebo; per-sample allocation not given. The investigators took samples on day 63 after the first vaccine or placebo injection. Boston provided a donor who was an adult aged 18-55 years. This vaccine is an Ad26 vector that expresses the Wuhan-strain SARS-CoV-2 spike. This CDR3 spans 14 amino acids. V shed 2 bases and J shed 7 bases, with 11 bases lying between them. CDR1 is MGHRA and CDR2 is YSYEKL in the germline V gene. Here immunoSEQ multiplex PCR was the method, and the copy in TCRdb shows in-frame clones only, minus some. The sample includes roughly 390,000 clones, 75% to 90% of them seen just once. Overall study results and limits: Vaccinees and placebo recipients showed similar non-spike TCR breadth.

This clonotype was obtained from a person between 18 and 65 years old who received the Ad26.COV2.S COVID-19 vaccine or a placebo. The starting material was peripheral blood, obtained in a trial of Ad26.COV2.S vaccine versus placebo. V usage is TRBV4-1 and J usage is TRBJ1-4, with TRBD1 as a possible D gene (5 bases). CDR3 sequence (DNA): TGCGCCAGCAGCCAATCCAGGGAGCCTGAAAAACTGTTTTTT. Its protein product is CASSQSREPEKLFF.